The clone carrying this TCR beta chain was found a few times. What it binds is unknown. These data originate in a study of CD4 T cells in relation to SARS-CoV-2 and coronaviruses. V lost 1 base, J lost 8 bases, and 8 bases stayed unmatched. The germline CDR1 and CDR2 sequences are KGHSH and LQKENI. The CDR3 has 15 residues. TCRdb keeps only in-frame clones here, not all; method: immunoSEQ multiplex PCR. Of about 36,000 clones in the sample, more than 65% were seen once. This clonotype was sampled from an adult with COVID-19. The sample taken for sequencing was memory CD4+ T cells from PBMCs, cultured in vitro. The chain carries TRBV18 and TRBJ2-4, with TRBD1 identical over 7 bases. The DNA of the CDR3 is TGTGCCAGCTCACCACAAGTAGGGGGCGCGGACATTCAGTACTTC. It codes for CASSPQVGGADIQYF.